This T cell receptor beta chain appears in the sequencing data of a study of technical replicates of blood from several donors. The data were produced by immunoSEQ multiplex PCR, yet TCRdb's version contains in-frame clones alone and is incomplete. Among 45,000 to 60,000 clones listed, roughly 95% were seen once. Sequenced input: T cells isolated from PBMCs. The source of this sequence is a human donor in good health.

This CDR3 is CASSHQSYNEQFF. The CDR3 DNA reads TGCGCCAGCAGCCATCAGTCCTACAATGAGCAGTTCTTC. The genes are TRBV4-1 and TRBJ2-1, with no clear D. Germline-derived CDR1 and CDR2 are MGHRA and YSYEKL. The V gene lost 3 bases and the J gene lost 1 base, with 4 bases spanning the gap. CDR3 length: 13 amino acids.